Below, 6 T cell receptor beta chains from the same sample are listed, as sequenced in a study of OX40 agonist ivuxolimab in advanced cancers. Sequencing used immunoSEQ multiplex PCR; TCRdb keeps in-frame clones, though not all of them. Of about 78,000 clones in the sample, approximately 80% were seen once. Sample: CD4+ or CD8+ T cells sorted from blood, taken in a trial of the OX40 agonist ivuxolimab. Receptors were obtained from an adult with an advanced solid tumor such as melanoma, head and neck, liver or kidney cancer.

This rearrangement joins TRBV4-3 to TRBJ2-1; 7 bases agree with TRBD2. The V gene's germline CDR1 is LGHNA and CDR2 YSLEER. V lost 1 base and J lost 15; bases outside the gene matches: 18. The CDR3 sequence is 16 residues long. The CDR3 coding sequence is TGCGCCAGCAGCCAAGGCTCGGCAGTTTACGGGACTAAGTTGTTCTTC. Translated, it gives CASSQGSAVYGTKLFF.

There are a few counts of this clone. The DNA for the CDR3 is TGCGCCAGCAGCTACGCACCGCAGGGGATGAACACTGAAGCTTTCTTT. Amino acid sequence: CASSYAPQGMNTEAFF. The V and J genes are TRBV5-1 and TRBJ1-1; the D gene is possibly TRBD1 (6 bases). V was cut by 3 bases and J by 0 bases, with 15 bases left in between. The CDR3 is 16 residues long. Germline CDR1 is SGHRS and CDR2 is YFSETQ.

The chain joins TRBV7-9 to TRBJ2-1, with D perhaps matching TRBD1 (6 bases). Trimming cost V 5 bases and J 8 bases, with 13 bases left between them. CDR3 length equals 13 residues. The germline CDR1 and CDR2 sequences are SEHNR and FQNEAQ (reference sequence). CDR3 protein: CASSTRQAHEQFF. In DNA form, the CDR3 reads TGTGCCAGCAGCACCCGACAGGCCCATGAGCAGTTCTTC. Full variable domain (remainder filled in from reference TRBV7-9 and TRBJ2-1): DTGVSQNPRHKITKRGQNVTFRCDPISEHNRLYWYRQTLGQGPEFLTYFQNEAQLEKSRLLSDRFSAERPKGSFSTLEIQRTEQGDSAMYLCASSTRQAHEQFFGPGTRLTVL.

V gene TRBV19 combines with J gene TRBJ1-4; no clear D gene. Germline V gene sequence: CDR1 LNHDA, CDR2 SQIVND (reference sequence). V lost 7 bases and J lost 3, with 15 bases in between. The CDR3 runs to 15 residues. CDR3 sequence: CASTRSKDSNEKLFF. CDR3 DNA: TGTGCCAGTACGAGATCCAAGGATTCTAATGAAAAACTGTTTTTT.

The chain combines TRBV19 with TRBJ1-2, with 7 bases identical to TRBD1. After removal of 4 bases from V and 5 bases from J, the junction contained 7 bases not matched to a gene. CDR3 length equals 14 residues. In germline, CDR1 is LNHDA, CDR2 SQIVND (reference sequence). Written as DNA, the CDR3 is TGTGCCAGTAGTACCTACGGGACAGCTTATGGCTACACCTTC. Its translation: CASSTYGTAYGYTF.

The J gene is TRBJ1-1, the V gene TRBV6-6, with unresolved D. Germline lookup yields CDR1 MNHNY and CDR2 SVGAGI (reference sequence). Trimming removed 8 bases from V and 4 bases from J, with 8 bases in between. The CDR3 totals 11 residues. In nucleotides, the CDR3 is TGTGCCAGCTCCCTGGGCACTGAAGCTTTCTTT. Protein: CASSLGTEAFF.